This T cell receptor beta chain was obtained from a study of beta chain features in type 1 diabetes. Worth noting for this clone: The antigen is not known.

Every bit of the isolated RNA underwent reverse transcription, so sequencing read expressed TCRB transcripts. Repertoires were generated with immunoSEQ multiplex PCR, while TCRdb's copy carries only in-frame clones and drops some. Of about 650,000 clones detected, 9.5% to 15% appear once; the ten largest clones hold about 0.11%. All of the sorted populations showed purity greater than 95%. Whole-study findings and limits: When Type 1 diabetes patients were examined, their TCRB CDR3s proved moderately but significantly shorter in all four CD4+ subsets. Overrepresentation of cells with high TCR expression could result from cDNA sequencing. Researchers reported that naive, central memory and Treg TCRB repertoires appeared more similar in patients than in healthy donors.

The sequence derives from a man aged 25 to 40 with type 1 diabetes. Sample: naive CD4+ T cells from blood.

CDR3 sequence reads: CASSVGGLSTDTQYF. The CDR3 DNA sequence: TGTGCCAGCAGCGTAGGTGGGCTTAGCACAGATACGCAGTATTTT. The chain combines TRBV2 with TRBJ2-3; D remains unclear. From germline, CDR1 is SNHLY and CDR2 FYNNEI. V shed 6 bases and J shed 0 bases, with 13 bases lying between them. This CDR3 region has 15 residues.